The next 5 T cell receptor beta chains were all read from a single sample in a study of T cells after yellow fever vaccination. TCRdb re-derived calls from the 5' RACE reads in MiXCR, one entry per CDR3 protein. The data contain about 73,000 distinct CDR3 sequences, 7.7% of them singletons. Here the sequenced sample was CD8+ T cells sorted from PBMCs, taken on the day of the yellow fever booster vaccination. All receptors come from a man aged 25 to 40 who received the YFV17D yellow fever vaccine.

The gene calls are TRBV20-1 and TRBJ2-1; the match to TRBD2 covers 7 bases. V shed 5 bases, J shed 3 bases, and the junction held 7 bases outside the gene matches. The CDR3 length is 14 residues. CDR1 is DFQATT and CDR2 is SNEGSKA in the germline V gene (reference sequence). The CDR3 DNA reads TGCAGTGCTGGTGCTAGCGGAGGCTACAATGAGCAGTTCTTC. It is translated as CSAGASGGYNEQFF.

This rearrangement joins TRBV9 to TRBJ1-1, with D possibly TRBD1 on 6 matching bases. The germline CDR1 and CDR2 sequences are SGDLS and YYNGEE. The CDR3 covers 15 residues. The V gene lost 3 bases and the J gene lost 0 bases, with 12 bases spanning the gap. This CDR3 is CASSGGAKLNTEAFF. Here the CDR3 DNA reads TGTGCCAGCAGCGGGGGGGCCAAACTGAACACTGAAGCTTTCTTT.

The chain is built from TRBV5-1 and TRBJ2-1; 7 nucleotides align to TRBD2. V was pared by 3 bases and J by 4 bases, with 13 bases of the junction left unmatched. The CDR3 totals 17 residues. Germline-derived CDR1 and CDR2 are SGHRS and YFSETQ. The DNA of the CDR3 is TGCGCCAGCAGCTCGAACCCACCTAGCGGACTTTACAATGAGCAGTTCTTC. It codes for CASSSNPPSGLYNEQFF.

The V and J genes are TRBV2 and TRBJ2-1; 7 nucleotides match TRBD1. Germline CDR1 reads SNHLY; CDR2 reads FYNNEI. The V segment lost 4 bases and the J segment 3 bases; nucleotides outside the gene matches: 6. CDR3 length: 15 residues. In nucleotides, the CDR3 is TGTGCCAGCAGTGTTGATGGGGACAGCTACAATGAGCAGTTCTTC. This gives the protein CASSVDGDSYNEQFF. The variable domain in full, completed from reference TRBV2 and TRBJ2-1, reads EPEVTQTPSHQVTQMGQEVILRCVPISNHLYFYWYRQILGQKVEFLVSFYNNEISEKSEIFDDQFSVERPDGSNFTLKIRSTKLEDSAMYFCASSVDGDSYNEQFFGPGTRLTVL.

J is TRBJ2-7 and V is TRBV20-1; 7 bases line up with TRBD1. The ends lost 5 bases at V and 3 bases at J; junction bases unmatched: 1. The CDR3 contains 11 residues. Germline V lookup: CDR1 DFQATT, CDR2 SNEGSKA (reference sequence). The CDR3 region is CSAYRGYEQYF. CDR3 sequence (DNA): TGCAGTGCTTACAGGGGCTACGAGCAGTACTTC.